Below are 21 T cell receptor beta chains sequenced from a single sample in a study of T-cell reconstitution after alpha-beta-depleted transplantation in children. Construction of the TCRbeta library involved unique molecular identifiers. TCRdb reanalysed the PCR reads using MiXCR and keeps one entry per CDR3 protein. The repertoire holds 700,000 to 950,000 distinct CDR3 sequences, with under 20% as singletons. Sequences were derived from PBMCs, mostly from graft donor cells, sampled 360 days after TCRalphabeta/CD19-depleted stem cell transplant. These receptors came from a male patient between 10 and 17 years old who had a stem cell transplant for acute lymphoblastic leukemia, so the T cells may come from the graft donor.

This clonotype was recorded a few times. This rearrangement joins TRBV6-5 to TRBJ1-2, with a possible D match to TRBD1 (5 bases). The ends were cut back, 10 bases at V and 5 bases at J, with 14 bases in the middle. In germline, CDR1 is MNHEY, CDR2 SVGAGI. CDR3 length equals 12 residues. Here the CDR3 DNA reads TGTGCCACCTGGGGCAGGATATATGGCTACACCTTC. Protein product: CATWGRIYGYTF.

In this sample, this clonotype turned up many times. The chain is built from TRBV12-3 or TRBV12-4 and TRBJ2-1; 8 nucleotides align to TRBD1. The CDR3 consists of 15 residues. With V trimmed by 3 bases and J by 4 bases, 5 bases remained unmatched. The CDR3 protein is CASSFGQGLYNEQFF. In DNA, the CDR3 is TGTGCCAGCAGTTTCGGACAGGGCTTATACAATGAGCAGTTCTTC.

The table lists this clonotype with a few counts. J is TRBJ2-1 and V is TRBV11-2; 11 bases agree with TRBD2. Per the germline V gene, CDR1 is SGHAT and CDR2 is FQNNGV. The CDR3 loop spans 18 amino acids. The J segment lost 4 bases and the V segment lost 5 bases, leaving 13 bases of the junction unmatched. The CDR3 region is CASSPTTLAGGSYNEQFF. The CDR3 DNA is TGTGCCAGCAGCCCCACGACGCTAGCGGGAGGTTCTTACAATGAGCAGTTCTTC. The entire variable domain, with the rest obtained from reference TRBV11-2 and TRBJ2-1, is as follows: EAGVAQSPRYKIIEKRQSVAFWCNPISGHATLYWYQQILGQGPKLLIQFQNNGVVDDSQLPKDRFSAERLKGVDSTLKIQPAKLEDSAVYLCASSPTTLAGGSYNEQFFGPGTRLTVL.

This clonotype was seen a few times. The rearrangement links TRBV7-9 to TRBJ2-7; TRBD1 matches 8 bases. V lost 4 bases to trimming and J lost 5 bases; unmatched junction nucleotides: 7. The CDR3 extends over 14 amino acids. Germline values: CDR1 SEHNR, CDR2 FQNEAQ (reference sequence). CDR3 protein: CASSWTGRIHEQYF. CDR3 bases: TGTGCCAGCAGCTGGACAGGGAGAATTCACGAGCAGTACTTC.

This clonotype showed up many times. Mismatch with germline at one junction end may stem from a read error. V gene TRBV27 combines with J gene TRBJ2-7, with D possibly TRBD1 on 5 matching bases. CDR3 size: 11 residues. Germline values: CDR1 MNHEY, CDR2 SMNVEV (reference sequence). CDR3 sequence (DNA): TGCGCCAGCAGCACAGGCTACGAGCAGTACTTC. Residues: CASSTGYEQYF.

This chain links TRBV12-3 or TRBV12-4 with TRBJ2-5; possible D gene TRBD2, 5 bases. This CDR3 comprises 12 residues. V was clipped by 3 bases and J by 8 bases, with 10 bases between them. Here the CDR3 reads CASSFLAGTQYF. The DNA for the CDR3 is TGTGCCAGCAGTTTTCTAGCAGGCACCCAGTACTTC.

Many counts were recorded for this clonotype. V is TRBV11-1 and J is TRBJ1-2; the match to TRBD1 covers 8 bases. The CDR3 loop spans 14 amino acids. CDR1 is SGHAT and CDR2 is FQDESV in the germline V gene (reference sequence). V gave up 6 bases and J gave up 4 bases; unmatched junction bases: 7. DNA of the CDR3: TGTGCCAGCAGACCTCGGACAGGGCGCTATGGCTACACCTTC. Its translation: CASRPRTGRYGYTF.

The chain combines TRBV4-2 with TRBJ2-1; the D gene is possibly TRBD2 (6 bases). The CDR3 spans 16 residues. V lost 0 bases and J lost 4, with 13 bases in between. Germline CDR1 is LGHNA and CDR2 is YNFKEQ. This CDR3 reads CASSQDSLAGYNEQFF. Here the CDR3 DNA reads TGTGCCAGCAGCCAAGATAGCCTGGCGGGGTACAATGAGCAGTTCTTC.

This clonotype occurred a few times. The chain recombines TRBV27 with TRBJ2-1; D call uncertain. The germline gives CDR1 MNHEY, CDR2 SMNVEV (reference sequence). The V end lost 2 bases, the J end lost 0 bases, and 8 bases lay between the germline ends. This CDR3 is 15 amino acids long. The CDR3 region is CASSLKGNSYNEQFF. The CDR3 DNA reads as TGTGCCAGCAGTTTAAAAGGGAACTCCTACAATGAGCAGTTCTTC.

This clonotype has a count of ten or more. Written as DNA, the CDR3 is TGCAGCGTCGCACTAGGCCCCCGAACCAATACGCAGTATTTT. It encodes CSVALGPRTNTQYF. The chain links TRBV29-1 to TRBJ2-3; TRBD2 is a possible D gene (5 bases). Trimming removed 6 bases from V and 7 bases from J, with 20 bases in between. The germline V gene encodes CDR1 SQVTM and CDR2 ANQGSEA. This CDR3 is 14 amino acids long.

This clonotype was seen only a few times. The chain joins TRBV3-1 to TRBJ2-7, with a possible D match to TRBD2 (6 bases). CDR1 LGHDT and CDR2 YNNKEL come from the germline V gene (reference sequence). The CDR3 extends over 13 amino acids. Trimming cost V 2 bases and J 6 bases, with 11 bases left between them. For the CDR3, the DNA is TGTGCCAGCAGCCAAATGGCGGAGGGCGAGCAGTACTTC. Translation: CASSQMAEGEQYF.

The chain joins TRBV27 to TRBJ2-5; 10 nucleotides line up with TRBD2. Germline CDR1 and CDR2: MNHEY and SMNVEV (reference sequence). J was trimmed by 0 bases and V by 3 bases; bases with no gene match: 4. The CDR3 totals 16 residues. In DNA form, the CDR3 reads TGTGCCAGCAGTTTTATAGCGGGAGGACACCAAGAGACCCAGTACTTC. As protein: CASSFIAGGHQETQYF.

In this sample, this clonotype turned up a few times. The chain uses TRBV5-1 and TRBJ2-7; 8 bases match TRBD2. The ends lost 6 bases at V and 0 bases at J; junction bases unmatched: 5. Germline-derived CDR1 and CDR2 are SGHRS and YFSETQ. The CDR3 has 14 residues. Here the CDR3 DNA reads TGCGCCAGCAACCCCGGGACTAGCTCCTACGAGCAGTACTTC. It encodes CASNPGTSSYEQYF.

The chain uses TRBV3-1 and TRBJ2-5, with 9 bases that match TRBD2. This CDR3 region has 15 residues. V lost 5 bases to trimming and J lost 2 bases; unmatched junction nucleotides: 6. Germline V lookup: CDR1 LGHDT, CDR2 YNNKEL (reference sequence). The CDR3 protein is CASSYGGRGQETQYF. The CDR3 DNA reads TGTGCCAGCAGCTACGGCGGGAGGGGACAAGAGACCCAGTACTTC.

This clonotype was seen ten or more times. The genes are TRBV28 and TRBJ2-7; TRBD1 agrees at 12 bases. V was pared by 3 bases and J by 1 base, with 7 bases of the junction left unmatched. Germline V CDR1 and CDR2: MDHEN, SYDVKM. The CDR3 extends over 17 amino acids. CDR3 DNA: TGTGCCAGCAGTTTTTTAGGGACAGGGGGCTATTCCTACGAGCAGTACTTC. It is translated as CASSFLGTGGYSYEQYF.

This clonotype has a handful of counts. The gene calls are TRBV4-1 and TRBJ2-1; 8 bases are a match to TRBD2. The germline V gene encodes CDR1 MGHRA and CDR2 YSYEKL. The CDR3 has 16 residues. V dropped 8 bases and J dropped 2; count of bases not matched to a gene: 11. CDR3 sequence: CASVTRVTSAYNEQFF. The CDR3, as DNA: TGCGCCAGCGTAACGCGTGTGACTAGCGCCTACAATGAGCAGTTCTTC.

This clonotype was picked up a small number of times. The CDR3 DNA reads as TGCGCCAGCAGCCAGAAAGGCGGCAATCAGCCCCAGCATTTT. Its translation: CASSQKGGNQPQHF. J is TRBJ1-5 and V is TRBV4-1; D unresolved. Trimming removed 3 bases at V and 2 bases at J, with 8 bases between. The CDR3 length is 14 residues. CDR1 and CDR2 (germline): MGHRA, YSYEKL.

The chain is built from TRBV5-1 and TRBJ2-1, with 13 bases aligning to TRBD2. CDR3 length equals 15 residues. Germline V gene lookup returns CDR1 SGHRS and CDR2 YFSETQ. The ends lost 7 bases at V and 8 bases at J; junction bases unmatched: 9. The CDR3 is CASRQGLAGVYEQFF. The CDR3, as DNA: TGCGCCAGCCGACAAGGACTAGCGGGAGTCTATGAGCAGTTCTTC.

V usage is TRBV7-9 and J usage is TRBJ1-5, with a possible D match to TRBD1 (5 bases). CDR3 size: 14 residues. Germline CDR1 SEHNR, CDR2 FQNEAQ (reference sequence). V lost 1 base and J 10 bases, leaving 14 bases between the germline ends. The CDR3 sequence: CASSLDSLGGPQHF. CDR3 nucleotide sequence: TGTGCCAGCAGCTTAGACAGCCTTGGGGGACCCCAGCATTTT.

This clonotype turned up a few times. The chain has TRBV27 and TRBJ2-7; 7 bases line up with TRBD2. The CDR3 contains 15 residues. The junction had 7 bases not matched to a gene; V was cut back by 2 bases and J by 3 bases. Germline V lookup: CDR1 MNHEY, CDR2 SMNVEV (reference sequence). This CDR3 reads CASSLLASGFYEQYF. In DNA, the CDR3 is TGTGCCAGCAGTTTACTGGCTAGCGGATTCTACGAGCAGTACTTC.

This clonotype was counted a few times. The chain has TRBV7-8 and TRBJ2-2; the match to TRBD1 covers 8 bases. Germline V gene lookup returns CDR1 SGHVS and CDR2 FQNEAQ. CDR3 size: 18 residues. Trimming cost V 0 bases and J 3 bases; bases outside gene matches: 9. The DNA for the CDR3 is TGTGCCAGCAGCTTAGCGAGGCGGGCAGGGGGCCACACCGGGGAGCTGTTTTTT. Translation: CASSLARRAGGHTGELFF.